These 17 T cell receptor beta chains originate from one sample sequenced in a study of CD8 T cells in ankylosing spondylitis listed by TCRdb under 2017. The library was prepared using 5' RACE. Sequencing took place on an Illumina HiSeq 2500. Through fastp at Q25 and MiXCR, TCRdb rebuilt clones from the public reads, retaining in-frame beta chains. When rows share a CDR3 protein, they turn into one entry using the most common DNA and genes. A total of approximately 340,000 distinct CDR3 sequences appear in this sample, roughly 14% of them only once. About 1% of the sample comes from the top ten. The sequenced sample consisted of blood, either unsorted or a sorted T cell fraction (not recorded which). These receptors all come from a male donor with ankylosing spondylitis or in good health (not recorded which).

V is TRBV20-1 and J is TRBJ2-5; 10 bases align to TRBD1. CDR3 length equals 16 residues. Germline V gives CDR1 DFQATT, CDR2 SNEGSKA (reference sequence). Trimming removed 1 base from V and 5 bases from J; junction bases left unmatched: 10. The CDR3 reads CSARVASDRGRETQYF. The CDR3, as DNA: TGCAGTGCTAGAGTAGCCTCCGACAGGGGGCGGGAGACCCAGTACTTC.

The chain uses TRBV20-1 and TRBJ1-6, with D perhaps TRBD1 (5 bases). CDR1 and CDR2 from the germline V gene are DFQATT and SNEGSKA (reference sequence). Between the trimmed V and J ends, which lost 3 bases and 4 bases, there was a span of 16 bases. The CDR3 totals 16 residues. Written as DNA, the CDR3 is TGCAGTGCTAGTTCTCCGGGACCGCTATATAATTCACCCCTCCACTTT. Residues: CSASSPGPLYNSPLHF.

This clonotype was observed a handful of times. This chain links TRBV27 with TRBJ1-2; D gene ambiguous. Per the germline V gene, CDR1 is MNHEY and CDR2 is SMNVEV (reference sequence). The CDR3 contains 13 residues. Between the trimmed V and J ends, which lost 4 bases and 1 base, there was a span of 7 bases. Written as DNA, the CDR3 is TGTGCCAGCAGTTCGGAGCTTAACTATGGCTACACCTTC. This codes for CASSSELNYGYTF.

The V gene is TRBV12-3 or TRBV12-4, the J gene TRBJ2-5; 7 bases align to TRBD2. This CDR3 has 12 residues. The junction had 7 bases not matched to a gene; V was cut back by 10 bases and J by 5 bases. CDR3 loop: CAIQEGGETQYF. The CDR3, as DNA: TGTGCCATCCAGGAGGGAGGGGAGACCCAGTACTTC.

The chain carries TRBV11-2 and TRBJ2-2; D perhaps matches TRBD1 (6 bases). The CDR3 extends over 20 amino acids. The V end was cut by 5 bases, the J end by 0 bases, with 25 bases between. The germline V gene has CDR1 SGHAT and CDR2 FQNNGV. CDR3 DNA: TGTGCCAGCAGCGTACTACGAGGACAGCCCCATTCTTCGAACACCGGGGAGCTGTTTTTT. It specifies CASSVLRGQPHSSNTGELFF.

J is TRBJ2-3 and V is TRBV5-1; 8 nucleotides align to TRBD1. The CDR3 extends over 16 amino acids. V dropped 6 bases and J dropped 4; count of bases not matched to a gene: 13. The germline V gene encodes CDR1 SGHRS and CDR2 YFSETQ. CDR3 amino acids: CASTHRQGTSADTQYF. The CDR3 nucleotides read TGCGCCAGCACCCATCGACAGGGGACATCGGCAGATACGCAGTATTTT.

As DNA, the CDR3 is TGTGCCAGCAGTAGAGGGTCCTTCAGGACTAGCGGGAACGAAAATGAGCAGTTCTTC. Translating it yields CASSRGSFRTSGNENEQFF. The chain carries TRBV6-1 and TRBJ2-1; 12 bases align to TRBD2. The CDR3 is made up of 19 amino acids. Trimming removed 5 bases from V and 7 bases from J; junction bases left unmatched: 18. Looked up from germline, CDR1 is MNHNS and CDR2 is SASEGT.

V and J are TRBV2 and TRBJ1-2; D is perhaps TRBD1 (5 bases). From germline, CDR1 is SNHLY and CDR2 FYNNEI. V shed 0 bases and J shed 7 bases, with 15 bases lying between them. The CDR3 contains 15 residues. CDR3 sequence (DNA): TGTGCCAGCAGTGAAGCCGAGGGGATAAGGAGTGGCTACACCTTC. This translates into CASSEAEGIRSGYTF.

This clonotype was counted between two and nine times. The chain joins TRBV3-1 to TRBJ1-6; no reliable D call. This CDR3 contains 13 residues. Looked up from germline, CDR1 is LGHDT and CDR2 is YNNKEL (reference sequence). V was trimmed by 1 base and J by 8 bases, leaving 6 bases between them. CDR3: CASSQVTYSPLHF. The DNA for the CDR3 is TGTGCCAGCAGCCAAGTAACTTATTCACCCCTCCACTTT.

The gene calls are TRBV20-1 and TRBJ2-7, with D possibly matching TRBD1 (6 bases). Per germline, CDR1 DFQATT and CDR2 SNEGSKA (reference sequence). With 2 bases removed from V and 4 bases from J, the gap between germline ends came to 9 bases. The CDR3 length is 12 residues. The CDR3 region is CSARKGEYEQYF. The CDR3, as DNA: TGCAGTGCTAGAAAGGGGGAATACGAGCAGTACTTC.

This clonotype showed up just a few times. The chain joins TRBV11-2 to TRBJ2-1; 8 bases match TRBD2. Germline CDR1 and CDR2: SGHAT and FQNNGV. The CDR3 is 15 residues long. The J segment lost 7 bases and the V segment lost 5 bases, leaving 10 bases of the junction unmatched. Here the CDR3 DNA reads TGTGCCAGCAGCATCACTAGCGGAGGGGGTAATGAGCAGTTCTTC. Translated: CASSITSGGGNEQFF.

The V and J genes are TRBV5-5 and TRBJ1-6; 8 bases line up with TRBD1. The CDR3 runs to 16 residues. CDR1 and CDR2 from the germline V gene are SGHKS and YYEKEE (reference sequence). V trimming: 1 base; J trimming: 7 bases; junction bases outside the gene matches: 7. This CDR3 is CASSLIWTGNNSPLHF. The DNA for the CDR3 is TGTGCCAGCAGCTTGATCTGGACAGGGAACAATTCACCCCTCCACTTT.

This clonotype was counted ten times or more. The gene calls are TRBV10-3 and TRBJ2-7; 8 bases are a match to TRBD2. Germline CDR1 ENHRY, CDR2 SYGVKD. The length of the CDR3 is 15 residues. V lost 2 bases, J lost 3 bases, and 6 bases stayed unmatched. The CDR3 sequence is CAISEAGLAGYEQYF. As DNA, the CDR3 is TGTGCCATCAGTGAGGCGGGGCTAGCGGGCTACGAGCAGTACTTC.

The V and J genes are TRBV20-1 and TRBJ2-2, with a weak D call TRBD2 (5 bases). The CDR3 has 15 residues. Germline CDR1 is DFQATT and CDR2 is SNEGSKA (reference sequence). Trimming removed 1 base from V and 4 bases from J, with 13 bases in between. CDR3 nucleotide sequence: TGCAGTGCTAGAGTAGGAGGCACCTCCACCGGGGAGCTGTTTTTT. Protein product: CSARVGGTSTGELFF.

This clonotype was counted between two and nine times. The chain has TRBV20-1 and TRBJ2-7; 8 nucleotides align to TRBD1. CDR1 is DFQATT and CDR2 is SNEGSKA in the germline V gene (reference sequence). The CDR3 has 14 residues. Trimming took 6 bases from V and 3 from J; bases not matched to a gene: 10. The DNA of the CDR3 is TGCAGTGCGATAGACAGGGGTGTTGGCTACGAGCAGTACTTC. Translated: CSAIDRGVGYEQYF.

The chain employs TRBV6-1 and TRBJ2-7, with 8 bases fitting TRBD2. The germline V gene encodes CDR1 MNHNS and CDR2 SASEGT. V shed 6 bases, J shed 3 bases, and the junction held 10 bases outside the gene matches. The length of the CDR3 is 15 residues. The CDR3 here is CASSAPGTRFYEQYF. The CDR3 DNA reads TGTGCCAGCAGCGCCCCGGGGACTAGATTCTACGAGCAGTACTTC.

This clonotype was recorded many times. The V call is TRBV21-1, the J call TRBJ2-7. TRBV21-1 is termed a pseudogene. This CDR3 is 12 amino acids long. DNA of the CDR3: TGTGCCAGCAGCAAAGAAGAGTACGAGCAGTACTTC. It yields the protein CASSKEEYEQYF.